Listed below are T cell receptor beta chains from one sample, sequenced in a study of T cell responses to AZD1222 COVID-19 vaccine. Sequencing was performed with immunoSEQ multiplex PCR; in TCRdb, only in-frame clones are kept and a portion is missing. The table records roughly 140,000 clones, about 91% of them present only once. This specimen was peripheral blood, taken on day 0 of AZD1222 vaccination. The receptors here all came from an adult in good health. The CDR3 runs from the conserved cysteine through the conserved F or W. Fields, in order: clone size, J gene, V gene, D gene, CDR3 DNA, CDR3 protein. D genes are given only for firm matches. Rows give clone size only sometimes, using once, few, many, or a class for an expanded clone.

abundance: -
j_gene: TRBJ2-1
v_gene: TRBV19
d_gene: -
CDR3nt: TGTGCCAGTAGCTCGACAGCAGGAGGAGGTGAGCAGTTCTTC
CDR3aa: CASSSTAGGGEQFF

abundance: -
j_gene: TRBJ2-5
v_gene: TRBV5-1
d_gene: -
CDR3nt: TGCGCCAGCAGCACGGGGGCGGGGTTCGGCGAGACCCAGTACTTC
CDR3aa: CASSTGAGFGETQYF

abundance: -
j_gene: TRBJ1-1
v_gene: TRBV5-3
d_gene: -
CDR3nt: TGTGCCAGAAGCACCCCGAGGAGGCCGAACACTGAAGCTTTCTTT
CDR3aa: CARSTPRRPNTEAFF

abundance: -
j_gene: TRBJ1-3
v_gene: TRBV6-6
d_gene: TRBD1
CDR3nt: TGTGCCAGCAGTTACCCGCCTTTGGGACAGGGAAACACCATATATTTT
CDR3aa: CASSYPPLGQGNTIYF

abundance: once
j_gene: TRBJ2-5
v_gene: TRBV18
d_gene: TRBD1
CDR3nt: TGTGCCAGCTCACCCGGGACAGGGGAGGAGACCCAGTACTTC
CDR3aa: CASSPGTGEETQYF

abundance: once
j_gene: TRBJ2-7
v_gene: TRBV6-1
d_gene: -
CDR3nt: TGTGCCAGTCAGCAAACCGGGGCCTCCTACGAGCAGTACTTC
CDR3aa: CASQQTGASYEQYF

abundance: -
j_gene: TRBJ2-3
v_gene: TRBV27
d_gene: -
CDR3nt: TGTGCCAGCAGTTTGAGCCGGGTCTACACAGATACGCAGTATTTT
CDR3aa: CASSLSRVYTDTQYF

abundance: -
j_gene: TRBJ2-1
v_gene: TRBV10-3
d_gene: TRBD2
CDR3nt: TGTGCCATCAGTGAGAGGCGGGAGGGCCTCTACAATGAGCAGTTCTTC
CDR3aa: CAISERREGLYNEQFF

abundance: -
j_gene: TRBJ1-1
v_gene: TRBV6-5
d_gene: -
CDR3nt: TGTGCCAGCAAGCGGAACACTGAAGCTTTCTTT
CDR3aa: CASKRNTEAFF

abundance: -
j_gene: TRBJ1-1
v_gene: TRBV28
d_gene: -
CDR3nt: TGTGCCAGCAGTTACGCCGGGACAAGAAATGAAGCTTTCTTT
CDR3aa: CASSYAGTRNEAFF

abundance: -
j_gene: TRBJ1-1
v_gene: TRBV18
d_gene: -
CDR3nt: TGTGCCAGCTCACAGCGGGCCACCACTGAAGCTTTCTTT
CDR3aa: CASSQRATTEAFF

abundance: -
j_gene: TRBJ1-5
v_gene: TRBV6-2/TRBV6-3
d_gene: -
CDR3nt: TGTGCCAGCAGTTACTCGATTGGGGGGCTTAGCAATCAGCCCCAGCATTTT
CDR3aa: CASSYSIGGLSNQPQHF

abundance: -
j_gene: TRBJ2-1
v_gene: TRBV5-5
d_gene: -
CDR3nt: TGTGCCAGCAGCTTGGGGGCCATCTCCTACAATGAGCAGTTCTTC
CDR3aa: CASSLGAISYNEQFF

abundance: -
j_gene: TRBJ2-7
v_gene: TRBV21-1
d_gene: -
CDR3nt: TGTGCCAGCAGCAAAGATCCGGGCTACGAGCAGTACTTC
CDR3aa: CASSKDPGYEQYF

abundance: -
j_gene: TRBJ2-5
v_gene: TRBV28
d_gene: TRBD1
CDR3nt: TGTGCCAGCAGTGTGGACAGGGGAGGGGAGACCCAGTACTTC
CDR3aa: CASSVDRGGETQYF

abundance: -
j_gene: TRBJ1-6
v_gene: TRBV9
d_gene: TRBD1
CDR3nt: TGTGCCAGCAGCACTGGGACAGCGTATAATTCACCCCTCCACTTT
CDR3aa: CASSTGTAYNSPLHF

abundance: -
j_gene: TRBJ2-3
v_gene: TRBV3-1/TRBV3-2
d_gene: -
CDR3nt: TGTGCCAGCAGCCACCACACCACAGATACGCAGTATTTT
CDR3aa: CASSHHTTDTQYF

abundance: once
j_gene: TRBJ1-5
v_gene: TRBV28
d_gene: -
CDR3nt: TGTGCCAGCAGTTTAGCCGGCAATCAGCCCCAGCATTTT
CDR3aa: CASSLAGNQPQHF

abundance: -
j_gene: TRBJ1-1
v_gene: TRBV20-1
d_gene: -
CDR3nt: TGCAGTGCTAGCCCAGGGCCCGGGGCTTTCTTT
CDR3aa: CSASPGPGAFF

abundance: -
j_gene: TRBJ2-2
v_gene: TRBV7-6
d_gene: -
CDR3nt: TGTGCCAGCAGCCCACGCTGGGACTCGACCGGGGAGCTGTTTTTT
CDR3aa: CASSPRWDSTGELFF

abundance: -
j_gene: TRBJ2-5
v_gene: TRBV7-9
d_gene: -
CDR3nt: TGTGCCAGCAGCTTAGGGCGGATTGGGGAGACCCAGTACTTC
CDR3aa: CASSLGRIGETQYF

abundance: -
j_gene: TRBJ1-1
v_gene: TRBV7-2
d_gene: -
CDR3nt: TGTGCCAGCAGCCATGTACTGAACACTGAAGCTTTCTTT
CDR3aa: CASSHVLNTEAFF

abundance: -
j_gene: TRBJ2-2
v_gene: TRBV19
d_gene: TRBD2
CDR3nt: TGTGCCAGTAGTACCTCTAGCGGCACCGGGGAGCTGTTTTTT
CDR3aa: CASSTSSGTGELFF

abundance: -
j_gene: TRBJ1-2
v_gene: TRBV7-3
d_gene: -
CDR3nt: TGTGCCAGCAGCTTAAATGCCCCTGTGAACTATGGCTACACCTTC
CDR3aa: CASSLNAPVNYGYTF

abundance: few
j_gene: TRBJ2-6
v_gene: TRBV6-4
d_gene: -
CDR3nt: TGTGCCAGCAGTGAAGACGAAACTGGGGCCAACGTCCTGACTTTC
CDR3aa: CASSEDETGANVLTF

abundance: -
j_gene: TRBJ2-2
v_gene: TRBV29-1
d_gene: -
CDR3nt: TGCAGCGTACAGGGAATTGGGGGATATACCGGGGAGCTGTTTTTT
CDR3aa: CSVQGIGGYTGELFF

abundance: -
j_gene: TRBJ2-7
v_gene: TRBV6-5
d_gene: -
CDR3nt: TGTGCCAGCATCAACAGGGCCTCCGAGCAGTACTTC
CDR3aa: CASINRASEQYF

abundance: -
j_gene: TRBJ2-5
v_gene: TRBV5-1
d_gene: -
CDR3nt: TGCGCCAGCAGCAGACGAAGACAGGAGGGGGAGACCCAGTACTTC
CDR3aa: CASSRRRQEGETQYF

abundance: -
j_gene: TRBJ1-2
v_gene: TRBV7-9
d_gene: -
CDR3nt: TGTGCCAGCAGCTTAGCGGCAGGGAAAGATGGCTACACCTTC
CDR3aa: CASSLAAGKDGYTF

abundance: -
j_gene: TRBJ2-7
v_gene: TRBV7-3
d_gene: -
CDR3nt: TGTGCCAGCAGCTTGACCGGAACCACCGAGCAGTACTTC
CDR3aa: CASSLTGTTEQYF

abundance: -
j_gene: TRBJ2-6
v_gene: TRBV19
d_gene: -
CDR3nt: TGTGCCAGTAGTATGGAGGGCAGACCCACTGGGGCCAACGTCCTGACTTTC
CDR3aa: CASSMEGRPTGANVLTF

abundance: once
j_gene: TRBJ2-7
v_gene: TRBV7-8
d_gene: -
CDR3nt: TGTGCCAGCAGCCCACCTCGCGGGACTGCCGACTCCTACGAGCAGTACTTC
CDR3aa: CASSPPRGTADSYEQYF

abundance: -
j_gene: TRBJ2-1
v_gene: TRBV6-6
d_gene: -
CDR3nt: TGTGCCAGCAGAGAGCTGACAGGTCCCACACCCTTCTTC
CDR3aa: CASRELTGPTPFF

abundance: few
j_gene: TRBJ2-2
v_gene: TRBV29-1
d_gene: -
CDR3nt: TGCAGTTTTGGACAGCCAACCGGGGAGCTGTTTTTT
CDR3aa: CSFGQPTGELFF

abundance: -
j_gene: TRBJ2-5
v_gene: TRBV5-4
d_gene: TRBD2
CDR3nt: TGTGCCAGCAGTACTGGACTAGCGGGCCAAGAGACCCAGTACTTC
CDR3aa: CASSTGLAGQETQYF

abundance: -
j_gene: TRBJ2-2
v_gene: TRBV9
d_gene: -
CDR3nt: TGTGCCAGCAGCCCCCAGAGTGAGGGAGCTGGCACCGGGGAGCTGTTTTTT
CDR3aa: CASSPQSEGAGTGELFF

abundance: -
j_gene: TRBJ2-1
v_gene: TRBV9
d_gene: TRBD2
CDR3nt: TGTGCCAGCAGCAGACTAGCGGGAGTTTATGAGCAGTTCTTC
CDR3aa: CASSRLAGVYEQFF

abundance: -
j_gene: TRBJ2-5
v_gene: TRBV11-3
d_gene: TRBD1
CDR3nt: TGTGCCAGCAGCTTAGTGCGGGCCGGACAGGGGGCGCAAGAGACCCAGTACTTC
CDR3aa: CASSLVRAGQGAQETQYF

abundance: -
j_gene: TRBJ1-5
v_gene: TRBV19
d_gene: -
CDR3nt: TGTGCCAGTAGTTCTTACTCGACCGGGGAGCCCCAGCATTTT
CDR3aa: CASSSYSTGEPQHF

abundance: few
j_gene: TRBJ2-1
v_gene: TRBV10-3
d_gene: TRBD2
CDR3nt: TGTGCCATCAGTGAGCTTTCTAGCGGGAGGGCCCTCGGTGAGCAGTTCTTC
CDR3aa: CAISELSSGRALGEQFF

abundance: -
j_gene: TRBJ1-2
v_gene: TRBV9
d_gene: -
CDR3nt: TGTGCCAGCAGCTATAAGGGGGCTAACTATGGCTACACCTTC
CDR3aa: CASSYKGANYGYTF

abundance: -
j_gene: TRBJ2-3
v_gene: TRBV4-3
d_gene: -
CDR3nt: TGCGCCAGCAGCCAAGATCCAAGTAGCGTGGATACGCAGTATTTT
CDR3aa: CASSQDPSSVDTQYF

abundance: -
j_gene: TRBJ1-6
v_gene: TRBV5-6
d_gene: -
CDR3nt: TGTGCCAGCAGCCCAGCCTTCTATAATTCACCCCTCCACTTT
CDR3aa: CASSPAFYNSPLHF

abundance: -
j_gene: TRBJ1-6
v_gene: TRBV7-8
d_gene: -
CDR3nt: TGTGCCAGCAGCCCCAAGGGGGTCCTAGGGTCACCCCTCCACTTT
CDR3aa: CASSPKGVLGSPLHF

abundance: few
j_gene: TRBJ1-5
v_gene: TRBV19
d_gene: -
CDR3nt: TGTGCCAGTAGTATCAGCACACCGAATCAGCCCCAGCATTTT
CDR3aa: CASSISTPNQPQHF

abundance: -
j_gene: TRBJ2-2
v_gene: TRBV28
d_gene: -
CDR3nt: TGTGCCAACAACCGAGCGCCCACCGGGGAGCTGTTTTTT
CDR3aa: CANNRAPTGELFF

abundance: -
j_gene: TRBJ2-7
v_gene: TRBV30
d_gene: -
CDR3nt: TGTGCCTTCGGGGGCGACAGCTCCTACGAGCAGTACTTC
CDR3aa: CAFGGDSSYEQYF

abundance: once
j_gene: TRBJ1-2
v_gene: TRBV7-2
d_gene: -
CDR3nt: TGTGCCAGCAGCTTAGGCACAGGGCACTATGGCTACACCTTC
CDR3aa: CASSLGTGHYGYTF

abundance: -
j_gene: TRBJ1-2
v_gene: TRBV6-5
d_gene: TRBD1
CDR3nt: TGTGCCAGCAGTTACAGCACGACAGGGACGGGTGGCTACACCTTC
CDR3aa: CASSYSTTGTGGYTF

abundance: -
j_gene: TRBJ1-5
v_gene: TRBV6-2/TRBV6-3
d_gene: -
CDR3nt: TGTGCCAGCAGTAATTGGGGCCGGTACAATCAGCCCCAGCATTTT
CDR3aa: CASSNWGRYNQPQHF

abundance: -
j_gene: TRBJ2-1
v_gene: TRBV7-2
d_gene: TRBD1
CDR3nt: TGTGCCAGCAGCATCTCGACAGGGGGCTATGAGCAGTTCTTC
CDR3aa: CASSISTGGYEQFF

abundance: -
j_gene: TRBJ2-7
v_gene: TRBV11-3
d_gene: TRBD1
CDR3nt: TGTGCCAGCAGCCCCGTTAGGGGGCTTTCGGACGAGCAGTACTTC
CDR3aa: CASSPVRGLSDEQYF

abundance: few
j_gene: TRBJ2-7
v_gene: TRBV11-3
d_gene: -
CDR3nt: TGTGCCAGCAGCATCAGACATGGACCATACGAGCAGTACTTC
CDR3aa: CASSIRHGPYEQYF

abundance: -
j_gene: TRBJ2-5
v_gene: TRBV7-9
d_gene: -
CDR3nt: TGTGCCAGCAGCCCACGTTGGGAGGCCAGTTTAGAGACCCAGTACTTC
CDR3aa: CASSPRWEASLETQYF